This T cell receptor beta chain was identified during a study of T cells after yellow fever vaccination. As for the study in general: Where fractions had low cell numbers, libraries were prepared from them with the SMART-Seq v4 Ultra Low Input RNA kit.

The germline gives CDR1 SEHNR, CDR2 FQNEAQ (reference sequence). The CDR3 is 16 residues long. Trimming removed 4 bases at V and 0 bases at J, with 16 bases between. The study made its TCR cDNA through 5'RACE template switching. That step introduced a universal primer site along with UMIs. TCRdb called the 5' RACE reads again in MiXCR, with one record for every CDR3 protein. The sample has under 55,000 distinct CDR3 sequences, 5% to 8.5% seen once. The study, taken as a whole, reports: Within FACS-sorted repertoires, abundant clonotypes contaminating from the bulk population could be present.

The J gene is TRBJ2-7, the V gene TRBV7-9; D possibly corresponds to TRBD1 (6 bases). This receptor was obtained from a man aged 18 to 35 who received the YFV17D yellow fever vaccine. The input for sequencing was CD8+ T cells not binding an NS4B(214-222) dextramer, sorted from PBMCs, taken around 45 days after the first yellow fever vaccination. DNA of the CDR3: TGTGCCAGCAGCTGGGACGCGGACAGCCTCTCCTACGAGCAGTACTTC. This encodes CASSWDADSLSYEQYF.